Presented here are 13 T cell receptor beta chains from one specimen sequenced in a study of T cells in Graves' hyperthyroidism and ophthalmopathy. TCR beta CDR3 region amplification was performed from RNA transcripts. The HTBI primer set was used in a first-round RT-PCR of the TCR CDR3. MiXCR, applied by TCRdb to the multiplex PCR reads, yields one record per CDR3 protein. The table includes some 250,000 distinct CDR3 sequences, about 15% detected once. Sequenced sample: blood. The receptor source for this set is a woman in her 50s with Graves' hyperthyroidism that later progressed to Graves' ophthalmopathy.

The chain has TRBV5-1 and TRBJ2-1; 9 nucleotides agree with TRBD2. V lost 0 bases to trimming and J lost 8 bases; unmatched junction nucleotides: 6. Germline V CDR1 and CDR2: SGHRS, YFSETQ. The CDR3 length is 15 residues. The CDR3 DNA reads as TGCGCCAGCAGCTTGGGGACTAGCGCATTTTATGAGCAGTTCTTC. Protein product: CASSLGTSAFYEQFF.

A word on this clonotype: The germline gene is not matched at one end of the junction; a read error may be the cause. CDR3 amino acids: CASSRTSSSYNSPPHF. CDR3 sequence (DNA): TGCGCCAGCAGCCGGACCTCGAGCTCCTATAATTCACCCCCCCACTTT. The V and J genes are TRBV10-2 and TRBJ1-6; no clear D gene. The CDR3 is made up of 16 amino acids. Germline V gene lookup returns CDR1 WSHSY and CDR2 SAAADI.

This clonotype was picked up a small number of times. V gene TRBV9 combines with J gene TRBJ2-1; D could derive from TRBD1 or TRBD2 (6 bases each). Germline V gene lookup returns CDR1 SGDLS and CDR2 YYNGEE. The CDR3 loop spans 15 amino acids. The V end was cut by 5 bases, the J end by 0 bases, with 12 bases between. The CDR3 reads CASRGGASSYNEQFF. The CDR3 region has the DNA TGTGCCAGCAGGGGGGGCGCTAGCTCCTACAATGAGCAGTTCTTC.

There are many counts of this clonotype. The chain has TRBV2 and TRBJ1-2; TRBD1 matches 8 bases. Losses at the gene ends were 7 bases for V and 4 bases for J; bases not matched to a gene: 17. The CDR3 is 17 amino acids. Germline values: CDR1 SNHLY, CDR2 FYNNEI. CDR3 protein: CASNPGQELIRPYGYTF. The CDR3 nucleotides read TGTGCCAGCAACCCGGGACAGGAATTAATTCGGCCCTATGGCTACACCTTC.

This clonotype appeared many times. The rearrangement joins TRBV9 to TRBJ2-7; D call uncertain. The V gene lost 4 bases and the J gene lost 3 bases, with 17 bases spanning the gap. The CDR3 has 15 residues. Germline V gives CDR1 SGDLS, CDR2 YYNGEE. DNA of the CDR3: TGTGCCAGCAGCCCCTACCAGGACCCCAACTACGAGCAGTACTTC. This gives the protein CASSPYQDPNYEQYF. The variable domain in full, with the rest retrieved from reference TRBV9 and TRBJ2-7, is DSGVTQTPKHLITATGQRVTLRCSPRSGDLSVYWYQQSLDQGLQFLIQYYNGEERAKGNILERFSAQQFPDLHSELNLSSLELGDSALYFCASSPYQDPNYEQYFGPGTRLTVT.

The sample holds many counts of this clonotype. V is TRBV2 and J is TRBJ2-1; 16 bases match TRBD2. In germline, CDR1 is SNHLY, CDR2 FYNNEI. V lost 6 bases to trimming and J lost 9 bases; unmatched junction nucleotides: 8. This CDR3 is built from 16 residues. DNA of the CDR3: TGTGCCAGCAGGGGACCGGGGACTAGCGGGAGGGGTGAGCAGTTCTTC. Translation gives CASRGPGTSGRGEQFF.

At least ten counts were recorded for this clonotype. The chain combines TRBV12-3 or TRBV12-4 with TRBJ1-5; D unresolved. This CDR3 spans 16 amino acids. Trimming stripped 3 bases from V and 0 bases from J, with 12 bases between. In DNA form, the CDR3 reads TGTGCCAGCAGTTTTGGTGGGAGTTTTAGCAATCAGCCCCAGCATTTT. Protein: CASSFGGSFSNQPQHF.

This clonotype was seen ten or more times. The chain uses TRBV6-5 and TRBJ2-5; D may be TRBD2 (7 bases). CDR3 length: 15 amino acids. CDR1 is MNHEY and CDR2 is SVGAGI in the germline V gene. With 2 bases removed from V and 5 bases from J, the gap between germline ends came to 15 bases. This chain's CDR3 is CASSYKGGGLETQYF. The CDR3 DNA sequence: TGTGCCAGCAGTTACAAAGGGGGGGGGTTGGAGACCCAGTACTTC.

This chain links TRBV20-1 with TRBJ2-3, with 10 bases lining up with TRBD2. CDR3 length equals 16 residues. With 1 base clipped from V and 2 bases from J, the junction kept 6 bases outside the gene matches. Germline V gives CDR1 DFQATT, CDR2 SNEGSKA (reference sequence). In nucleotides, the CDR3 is TGCAGTGCTAGAGGGACTAGCGGAAAAACCACAGATACGCAGTATTTT. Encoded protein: CSARGTSGKTTDTQYF.

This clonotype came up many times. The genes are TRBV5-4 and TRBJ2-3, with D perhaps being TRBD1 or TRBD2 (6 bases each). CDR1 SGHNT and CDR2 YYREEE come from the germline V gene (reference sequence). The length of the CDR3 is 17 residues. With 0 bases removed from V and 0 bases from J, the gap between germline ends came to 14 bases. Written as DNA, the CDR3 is TGTGCCAGCAGCTTGGGGGGGCTAGCGTCTAGCACAGATACGCAGTATTTT. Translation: CASSLGGLASSTDTQYF.

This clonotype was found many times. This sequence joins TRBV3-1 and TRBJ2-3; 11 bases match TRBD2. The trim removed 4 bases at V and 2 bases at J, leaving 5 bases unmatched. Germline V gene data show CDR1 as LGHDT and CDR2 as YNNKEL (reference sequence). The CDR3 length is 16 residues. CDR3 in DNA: TGTGCCAGCAGCCTTCGACTAGCGGGATCCACAGATACGCAGTATTTT. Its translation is CASSLRLAGSTDTQYF.

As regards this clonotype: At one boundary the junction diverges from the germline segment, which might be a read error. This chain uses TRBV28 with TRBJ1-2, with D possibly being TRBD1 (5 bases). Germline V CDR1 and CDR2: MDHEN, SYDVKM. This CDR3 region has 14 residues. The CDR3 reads CAGSWEGNNYGYTF. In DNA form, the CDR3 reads TGTGCCGGCAGTTGGGAGGGGAATAACTATGGCTACACCTTC.

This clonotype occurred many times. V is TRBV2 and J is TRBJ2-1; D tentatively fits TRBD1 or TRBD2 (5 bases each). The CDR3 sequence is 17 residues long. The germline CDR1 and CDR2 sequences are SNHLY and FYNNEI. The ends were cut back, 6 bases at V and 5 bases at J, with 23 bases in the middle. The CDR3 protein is CASSLTGAPLLDNEQFF. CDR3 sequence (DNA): TGTGCCAGCAGCCTAACCGGGGCCCCTCTTCTCGACAATGAGCAGTTCTTC.